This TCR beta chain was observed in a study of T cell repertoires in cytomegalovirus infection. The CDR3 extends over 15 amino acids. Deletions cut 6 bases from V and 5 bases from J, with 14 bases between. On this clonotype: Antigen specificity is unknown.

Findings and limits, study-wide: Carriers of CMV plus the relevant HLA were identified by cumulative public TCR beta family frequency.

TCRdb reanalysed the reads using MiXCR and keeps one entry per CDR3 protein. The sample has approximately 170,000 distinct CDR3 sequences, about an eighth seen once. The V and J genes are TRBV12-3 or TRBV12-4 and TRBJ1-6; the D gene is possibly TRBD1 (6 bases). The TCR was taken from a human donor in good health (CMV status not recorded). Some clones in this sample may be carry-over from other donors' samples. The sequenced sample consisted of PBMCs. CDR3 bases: TGTGCCAGCAGAAGACAGGAGACTAATAATTCACCCCTCCACTTT. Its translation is CASRRQETNNSPLHF.